This record concerns one TCR beta chain sequence. This specimen comes from a study of blood T cell repertoires in COVID-19. Study summary: Sites in the United States, Italy and Spain provided acute and convalescent COVID-19 samples. Nucleic acid was either cDNA or gDNA, and it came from T cells, B-cell-depleted T cells, or PBMCs.

As originally analysed: Estimation of nucleated cell counts was performed using reference gene primer amplification. Data came from immunoSEQ multiplex PCR; TCRdb stores just in-frame clones and leaves some out. V and J calls plus clone size are reproduced from that table; the DNA served to infer D and trimming. The repertoire holds fewer than 130,000 clones, with 75% to 80% as singletons. The TCR comes from a woman of 80 years or more with active or convalescent COVID-19. The sample was peripheral blood.

The CDR3 loop reads CASSHGLAGGDYNEQFF. DNA for the CDR3: TGCGCCAGCAGCCACGGACTAGCGGGAGGTGACTACAATGAGCAGTTCTTC. The J gene is TRBJ2-1, the V gene TRBV4-3; 14 bases line up with TRBD2. V lost 3 bases to trimming and J lost 3 bases; unmatched junction nucleotides: 4. From germline, CDR1 is LGHNA and CDR2 YSLEER. CDR3 length equals 17 residues.